A single sample gave rise to the 10 T cell receptor beta chains below, sequenced in a study of CD4+ T cells in melanoma. Clones were sequenced by immunoSEQ multiplex PCR, and TCRdb holds only the in-frame ones, with some missing. The table shows just under 10,000 clones, with approximately 68% occurring only once. The material sequenced was cells from a culture (not recorded whether cultured in vitro). The receptors stem from a human donor with melanoma.

The chain uses TRBV5-1 and TRBJ2-1, with 8 bases aligning to TRBD1. Germline lookup yields CDR1 SGHRS and CDR2 YFSETQ. The trim removed 5 bases at V and 5 bases at J, leaving 6 bases unmatched. The CDR3 length is 14 residues. CDR3 DNA sequence: TGCGCCAGCAGTCCCGGGACAGGAGACAATGAGCAGTTCTTC. It codes for CASSPGTGDNEQFF.

The chain employs TRBV5-4 and TRBJ2-1, with a weak D call TRBD2 (5 bases). Germline V CDR1 and CDR2: SGHNT, YYREEE (reference sequence). The CDR3 is 18 amino acids. V shed 4 bases and J shed 9 bases, with 29 bases lying between them. CDR3 protein: CASSRFEFTGSPRSEQFF. CDR3 bases: TGTGCCAGCAGCCGGTTTGAATTTACGGGATCACCACGGAGTGAGCAGTTCTTC. The whole variable domain, filled in from reference TRBV5-4 and TRBJ2-1, reads ETGVTQSPTHLIKTRGQQVTLRCSSQSGHNTVSWYQQALGQGPQFIFQYYREEENGRGNFPPRFSGLQFPNYSSELNVNALELDDSALYLCASSRFEFTGSPRSEQFFGPGTRLTVL.

This clone has more than one count but fewer than ten. The V and J genes are TRBV6-5 and TRBJ1-2; D gene unclear. Per germline, CDR1 MNHEY and CDR2 SVGAGI. The CDR3 spans 15 residues. V lost 2 bases, J lost 8 bases, and 18 bases lay in between. The CDR3 DNA follows: TGTGCCAGCAGTTACGATGGACGTACCGGAGGCGGCTACACCTTC. Protein: CASSYDGRTGGGYTF.

The genes are TRBV7-9 and TRBJ1-4; no definite D call. Germline lookup yields CDR1 SEHNR and CDR2 FQNEAQ (reference sequence). The CDR3 runs to 14 residues. V was clipped by 5 bases and J by 7 bases, with 14 bases between them. CDR3 residues: CASSPGWGGEKLFF. The CDR3 DNA is TGTGCCAGCAGCCCCGGCTGGGGTGGTGAAAAACTGTTTTTT.

The chain joins TRBV29-1 to TRBJ2-7, with TRBD1 matching 9 bases. The CDR3 spans 14 residues. The V segment lost 5 bases and the J segment 4 bases; nucleotides outside the gene matches: 9. Germline CDR1 SQVTM, CDR2 ANQGSEA. CDR3 loop: CSVYADRGSYEQYF. DNA for the CDR3: TGCAGCGTTTATGCGGACAGGGGTTCGTACGAGCAGTACTTC.

J is TRBJ1-2 and V is TRBV6-1, with D possibly TRBD1 on 6 matching bases. The CDR3 has 13 amino acids. Germline V gene data show CDR1 as MNHNS and CDR2 as SASEGT. Trimming removed 9 bases from V and 8 bases from J, with 19 bases in between. The CDR3 spells CASRLVGGNGYTF. CDR3 nucleotides: TGTGCCAGTCGCCTTGTAGGGGGGAACGGCTACACCTTC.

V and J are TRBV2 and TRBJ1-5; no reliable D call. The V end was cut by 6 bases, the J end by 6 bases, with 9 bases between. CDR3 length: 12 amino acids. Germline CDR1 SNHLY, CDR2 FYNNEI. This chain's CDR3 is CASRRLGQPQHF. As DNA, the CDR3 is TGTGCCAGCAGGAGACTTGGTCAGCCCCAGCATTTT.

The chain carries TRBV30 and TRBJ1-3, with 8 bases identical to TRBD1. This CDR3 comprises 14 residues. With V trimmed by 5 bases and J by 2 bases, 5 bases remained unmatched. CDR1 is GTSNPN, CDR2 SVGIG, per germline (reference sequence). The CDR3 protein is CAWDIRGPGNTIYF. The DNA for the CDR3 is TGTGCCTGGGACATCAGGGGGCCTGGAAACACCATATATTTT.

This clone has only one observation. The CDR3 protein is CASSAVRESNEQYF. CDR3 DNA: TGTGCCAGCAGCGCCGTGCGGGAGAGCAACGAGCAGTACTTC. The chain links TRBV5-6 to TRBJ2-7; 7 bases are shared with TRBD2. The CDR3 spans 14 residues. Germline V gene data show CDR1 as SGHDT and CDR2 as YYEEEE. V trimming: 4 bases; J trimming: 5 bases; junction bases outside the gene matches: 9.

The chain recombines TRBV11-2 with TRBJ1-2, with D perhaps matching TRBD1 (5 bases). The germline CDR1 and CDR2 sequences are SGHAT and FQNNGV. The CDR3 runs to 13 residues. V was trimmed by 4 bases and J by 5 bases, leaving 11 bases between them. The CDR3 is CASSSPQGYGYTF. DNA of the CDR3: TGTGCCAGCAGCTCTCCCCAGGGTTATGGCTACACCTTC.